The rows below give T cell receptor beta chains drawn from one sample of a study of blood T cells in healthy people across ages. TCRdb analysed the 5' RACE reads with MiXCR anew, one entry per CDR3 protein. Of over 600,000 distinct CDR3 sequences listed, roughly 20% are singletons. The sequencing sample was made of blood. These receptors came from a man between 65 and 79 years old in good health. Both conserved end residues are part of each CDR3. A D gene is named only where the DNA matches it firmly. Clone size is not always given. Where it is, it says once, few, many or a class for expanded clones.

clone size: -; D gene: TRBD1; J gene: TRBJ2-1; V gene: TRBV6-5; CDR3 protein: CASSSSGQGVHEQFF; CDR3 DNA: TGTGCCAGCAGTTCCTCGGGACAGGGAGTCCATGAGCAGTTCTTC
clone size: many; D gene: TRBD2; J gene: TRBJ2-5; V gene: TRBV29-1; CDR3 protein: CSVMPFSTSGSGETQYF; CDR3 DNA: TGCAGCGTTATGCCTTTTTCGACTAGCGGGAGTGGCGAGACCCAGTACTTC
clone size: many; D gene: TRBD2; J gene: TRBJ2-7; V gene: TRBV29-1; CDR3 protein: CSVGRGGTSFGEQYF; CDR3 DNA: TGCAGCGTTGGCAGAGGAGGGACTAGCTTCGGGGAGCAGTACTTC
clone size: few; D gene: TRBD2; J gene: TRBJ2-7; V gene: TRBV7-9; CDR3 protein: CASSPGLAGAGEQYF; CDR3 DNA: TGTGCCAGCAGCCCGGGACTAGCGGGAGCGGGTGAGCAGTACTTC
clone size: -; D gene: TRBD2; J gene: TRBJ2-5; V gene: TRBV11-2; CDR3 protein: CASSSRLGTGTSGRQETQYF; CDR3 DNA: TGTGCCAGCAGCTCTCGCCTTGGGACTGGGACTAGCGGCAGACAAGAGACCCAGTACTTC
clone size: -; D gene: TRBD1; J gene: TRBJ2-5; V gene: TRBV4-3; CDR3 protein: CASSQGQGYQETLYF; CDR3 DNA: TGCGCCAGCAGCCAGGGACAGGGGTACCAAGAGACCCTGTACTTC
clone size: many; D gene: TRBD1; J gene: TRBJ2-7; V gene: TRBV10-2; CDR3 protein: CASSPGTGGEQYF; CDR3 DNA: TGCGCCAGCAGTCCCGGGACAGGGGGCGAGCAGTACTTC
clone size: -; D gene: TRBD2; J gene: TRBJ2-7; V gene: TRBV6-6; CDR3 protein: CASSELAGSYEQNF; CDR3 DNA: TGTGCCAGCAGTGAGCTAGCGGGTTCCTACGAGCAGAACTTC
clone size: -; D gene: -; J gene: TRBJ1-4; V gene: TRBV27; CDR3 protein: CASRPQGIGREKLFF; CDR3 DNA: TGTGCCAGCAGACCTCAGGGGATAGGACGTGAAAAACTGTTTTTT
clone size: few; D gene: -; J gene: TRBJ2-5; V gene: TRBV5-1; CDR3 protein: CASSKTGPHETQYF; CDR3 DNA: TGCGCCAGCAGCAAAACGGGACCGCATGAGACCCAGTACTTC
clone size: many; D gene: -; J gene: TRBJ2-3; V gene: TRBV6-5; CDR3 protein: CASSDRWTADTQYF; CDR3 DNA: TGTGCCAGCAGTGACCGATGGACAGCAGATACGCAGTATTTT
clone size: -; D gene: -; J gene: TRBJ1-5; V gene: TRBV24-1; CDR3 protein: CATSGGAQPQHF; CDR3 DNA: TGTGCCACCAGTGGGGGGGCTCAGCCCCAGCATTTT
clone size: many; D gene: -; J gene: TRBJ2-1; V gene: TRBV7-3; CDR3 protein: CASSPIGGSPLNEQFF; CDR3 DNA: TGTGCCAGCAGCCCAATAGGGGGTAGCCCTTTAAATGAGCAGTTCTTC
clone size: few; D gene: -; J gene: TRBJ2-5; V gene: TRBV18; CDR3 protein: CASSPMDSGRETQYF; CDR3 DNA: TGTGCCAGCTCACCAATGGACTCCGGCCGGGAGACCCAGTACTTC
clone size: -; D gene: -; J gene: TRBJ2-7; V gene: TRBV7-2; CDR3 protein: CASSLARFRHEQYF; CDR3 DNA: TGTGCCAGCAGCTTAGCACGCTTCCGGCACGAGCAGTACTTC
clone size: -; D gene: -; J gene: TRBJ2-7; V gene: TRBV5-1; CDR3 protein: CASSLVGETYEQYF; CDR3 DNA: TGCGCCAGCAGCTTGGTAGGGGAAACCTACGAGCAGTACTTC
clone size: few; D gene: TRBD1; J gene: TRBJ1-1; V gene: TRBV24-1; CDR3 protein: CATSDQDRDMNTEAFF; CDR3 DNA: TGTGCCACCAGTGACCAGGACAGGGACATGAACACTGAAGCTTTCTTT
clone size: -; D gene: TRBD2; J gene: TRBJ2-3; V gene: TRBV5-1; CDR3 protein: CASSLPGLAVPDTQYF; CDR3 DNA: TGCGCCAGCAGCTTACCGGGACTAGCGGTACCAGATACGCAGTATTTT